Listed below are T cell receptor beta chains from one sample, sequenced in a study of brain T cells in children with intractable seizures. Using immunoSEQ multiplex PCR, the repertoire was profiled, and TCRdb retains in-frame clones only, with some absent. The sample shows around 38,000 clones, 80% to 95% of them seen only once. Sequenced here: peripheral blood, sampled at surgery. Source of these receptors: a girl aged 2 to 9 with tuberous sclerosis and intractable seizures. CDR3s include the opening cysteine and the closing phenylalanine or tryptophan. Each record gives: CDR3 length, V gene, J gene, D gene, clone size, CDR3 protein, CDR3 DNA. D genes are given only for firm matches. The size of a clone is reported for some rows only, either as once, few or many, or as a class for expanded clones.

16	TRBV5-1	TRBJ1-3	.	.	CASSLGGHHSGNTIYF	TGCGCCAGCAGCTTGGGCGGTCACCACTCTGGAAACACCATATATTTT
15	TRBV27	TRBJ1-5	.	.	CASSLSLGSNQPQHF	TGTGCCAGCAGTTTATCGTTGGGTAGCAATCAGCCCCAGCATTTT
13	TRBV5-1	TRBJ2-1	.	.	CASSLPNREGQFF	TGCGCCAGCAGCTTGCCTAACAGGGAAGGGCAGTTCTTC
15	TRBV7-9	TRBJ2-3	TRBD1	.	CASSLGQGVVDTQYF	TGTGCCAGCAGCTTAGGACAGGGGGTCGTAGATACGCAGTATTTT
15	TRBV6-4	TRBJ2-3	TRBD2	once	CASSPSGGAGDTQYF	TGTGCCAGCAGTCCTAGCGGGGGGGCCGGAGATACGCAGTATTTT
14	TRBV5-1	TRBJ2-3	.	.	CASSSGHRTDTQYF	TGCGCCAGCAGCTCGGGACACCGCACAGATACGCAGTATTTT
13	TRBV11-3	TRBJ1-1	.	.	CASSLEGNTEAFF	TGTGCCAGCAGCTTGGAGGGGAACACTGAAGCTTTCTTT
15	TRBV5-1	TRBJ2-7	TRBD2	once	CASSLGTSGDYEQYF	TGCGCCAGCAGCTTAGGGACTAGCGGGGACTACGAGCAGTACTTC
14	TRBV24-1	TRBJ1-2	TRBD1	.	CATRRTGGAEGYTF	TGTGCCACCAGGAGGACAGGGGGCGCAGAAGGCTACACCTTC
12	TRBV29-1	TRBJ1-2	.	.	CSVGDRIYGYTF	TGCAGCGTCGGCGACAGAATCTATGGCTACACCTTC
15	TRBV7-2	TRBJ2-5	TRBD2	.	CASSRGDRLQETQYF	TGTGCCAGCAGTCGGGGGGACCGTCTACAAGAGACCCAGTACTTC
15	TRBV28	TRBJ2-1	.	.	CASSFSGEVSSEQFF	TGTGCCAGCAGTTTCTCAGGGGAAGTCTCAAGTGAGCAGTTCTTC
16	TRBV9	TRBJ1-3	TRBD1	.	CASSVAGQRHGNTIYF	TGTGCCAGCAGCGTAGCGGGACAGCGTCATGGAAACACCATATATTTT
16	TRBV24-1	TRBJ1-3	.	.	CATLLGYGLSGNTIYF	TGTGCCACTCTCTTGGGTTATGGACTCTCTGGAAACACCATATATTTT
16	TRBV15	TRBJ2-7	TRBD1	once	CATSRDRTGVSLEQYF	TGTGCCACCAGCAGAGATAGGACAGGGGTTTCTCTCGAGCAGTACTTC
17	TRBV4-1	TRBJ2-7	.	once	CASSQEPRTGGDYEQYF	TGCGCCAGCAGCCAAGAGCCGCGAACAGGGGGGGATTACGAGCAGTACTTC
17	TRBV28	TRBJ2-7	TRBD2	.	CASSSIGLAGGSYEQYF	TGTGCCAGCAGTAGCATCGGACTAGCGGGGGGGTCCTACGAGCAGTACTTC
13	TRBV6-4	TRBJ1-1	.	.	CASSAEQNTEAFF	TGTGCCAGCAGTGCGGAACAGAACACTGAAGCTTTCTTT
16	TRBV7-9	TRBJ2-5	TRBD2	.	CASSPGLAGGQETQYF	TGTGCCAGCAGCCCGGGACTAGCGGGGGGCCAAGAGACCCAGTACTTC
13	TRBV24-1	TRBJ2-5	.	.	CATSAGGEETQYF	TGTGCCACCAGTGCCGGGGGCGAAGAGACCCAGTACTTC
13	TRBV3-1/TRBV3-2	TRBJ2-5	TRBD2	.	CASRDYTQETQYF	TGTGCCAGCCGGGACTACACGCAAGAGACCCAGTACTTC
16	TRBV2	TRBJ2-2	TRBD1	.	CASDSQGAAGTGELFF	TGTGCCAGCGATTCTCAGGGGGCGGCCGGCACCGGGGAGCTGTTTTTT
13	TRBV24-1	TRBJ2-3	.	.	CATSDAPVHTQYF	TGTGCCACCAGTGATGCCCCAGTACATACGCAGTATTTT
13	TRBV24-1	TRBJ1-2	TRBD1	.	CATRPTDRDGYTF	TGTGCCACCAGGCCGACGGACAGGGATGGCTACACCTTC
17	TRBV9	TRBJ2-5	TRBD2	.	CASSIRGLAGGRETQYF	TGTGCCAGCAGCATAAGAGGTCTAGCGGGGGGGCGAGAGACCCAGTACTTC
15	TRBV6-5	TRBJ1-1	TRBD1	.	CASSEAGGVGGEAFF	TGTGCCAGCAGCGAGGCAGGGGGGGTGGGAGGTGAAGCTTTCTTT
15	TRBV28	TRBJ1-2	.	.	CASSSATGSYYGYTF	TGTGCCAGCAGTTCCGCGACAGGATCTTACTATGGCTACACCTTC
15	TRBV5-5	TRBJ1-3	.	.	CASSKTGTPRNTIYF	TGTGCCAGCAGCAAAACCGGGACCCCGCGAAACACCATATATTTT
14	TRBV5-6	TRBJ2-3	.	.	CASSLKHGPDTQYF	TGTGCCAGCAGCTTGAAGCATGGCCCAGATACGCAGTATTTT
13	TRBV15	TRBJ1-1	.	.	CATSREKYTEAFF	TGTGCCACCAGCAGAGAGAAGTACACTGAAGCTTTCTTT
17	TRBV18	TRBJ2-3	TRBD2	.	CASSPITRLARPDTQYF	TGTGCCAGCTCACCGATAACTAGACTAGCCCGCCCAGATACGCAGTATTTT
13	TRBV19	TRBJ1-2	.	.	CASSMRRGYGYTF	TGTGCCAGTAGTATGCGGCGGGGGTATGGCTACACCTTC
18	TRBV6-2/TRBV6-3	TRBJ1-1	.	.	CASSYFPRNLSMNTEAFF	TGTGCCAGCAGTTATTTTCCTAGAAATTTGAGTATGAACACTGAAGCTTTCTTT
17	TRBV6-1	TRBJ1-4	TRBD1	.	CASSVLGQGVTNEKLFF	TGTGCCAGCAGTGTCTTAGGACAGGGCGTGACTAATGAAAAACTGTTTTTT
15	TRBV7-9	TRBJ2-5	.	once	CASKADQSYQETQYF	TGTGCCAGCAAAGCAGATCAATCGTACCAAGAGACCCAGTACTTC
16	TRBV19	TRBJ1-2	TRBD1	few	CASNTGTGAFGYGYTF	TGTGCCAGCAACACGGGGACAGGGGCCTTCGGTTATGGCTACACCTTC